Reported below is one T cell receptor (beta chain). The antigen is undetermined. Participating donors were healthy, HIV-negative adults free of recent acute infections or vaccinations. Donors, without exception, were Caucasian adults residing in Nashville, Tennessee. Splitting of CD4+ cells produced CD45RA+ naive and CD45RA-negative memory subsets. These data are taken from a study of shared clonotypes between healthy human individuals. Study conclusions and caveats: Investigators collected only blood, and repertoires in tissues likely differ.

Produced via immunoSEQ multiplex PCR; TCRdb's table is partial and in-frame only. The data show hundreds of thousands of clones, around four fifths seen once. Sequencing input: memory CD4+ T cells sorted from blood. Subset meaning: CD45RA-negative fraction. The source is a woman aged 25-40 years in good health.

CDR3 sequence: CASSLVVWSRQYF. As DNA, the CDR3 is TGTGCCAGCAGCTTAGTGGTTTGGAGTCGGCAGTACTTC. The chain carries TRBV7-7 and TRBJ2-7; D ambiguous. CDR3 size: 13 residues. Deletions cut 1 base from V and 9 bases from J, with 13 bases between. Germline lookup yields CDR1 SSHAT and CDR2 FNYEAQ (reference sequence).